The present T cell receptor beta chain was sequenced within a study of T cells in Graves' hyperthyroidism and ophthalmopathy. The TCR beta CDR3 regions underwent amplification using RNA transcripts as the source. A first-round RT-PCR of the TCR CDR3 used the HTBI primer set. TCRdb used MiXCR to reprocess the multiplex PCR reads, holding one entry per CDR3 protein. The sample lists approximately 430,000 distinct CDR3 sequences; more than 15% were seen once. A 10 ml volume of fresh peripheral blood provided the PBMCs. In regard to this clonotype: The antigen remains undetermined.

Findings of the study overall: In the blood, most expanded thyroid clonotypes above 0.001 appeared as well.

The CDR3 runs to 12 residues. Looked up from germline, CDR1 is KGHDR and CDR2 is SFDVKD. The germline V and J ends were trimmed by 5 bases and 8 bases, with 8 bases remaining between them. Material for sequencing was blood. The gene calls are TRBV24-1 and TRBJ1-4; no clear D. This receptor was obtained from a woman between 18 and 29 years old with Graves' hyperthyroidism. As DNA, the CDR3 is TGTGCCACCAGTGCTATCGGGGAAAAACTGTTTTTT. It encodes CATSAIGEKLFF.